The sample holds a few counts of the clone carrying this TCR beta chain. The data stem from a study of cytomegalovirus exposure and HLA in healthy donors. The PCR contained 60 Vbeta and 13 Jbeta primers. Sequencing was performed with immunoSEQ multiplex PCR; in TCRdb, only in-frame clones are kept and a portion is missing. The sample has over 150,000 clones; 60% to 85% are singletons. This CDR3 spans 13 amino acids. The germline V and J ends were trimmed by 4 bases and 6 bases, with 13 bases remaining between them. The germline V gene has CDR1 SGHAT and CDR2 FQNNGV. V usage is TRBV11-2 and J usage is TRBJ2-7; TRBD1 is a possible D gene (7 bases). Sequencing input: PBMCs. This receptor was obtained from a girl aged 5-17 years in good health and CMV-seropositive. The CDR3 reads CASSSLQGGEQYF. The CDR3, as DNA: TGTGCCAGCAGCTCCCTCCAGGGGGGCGAGCAGTACTTC. Using reference TRBV11-2 and TRBJ2-7 for the parts outside the CDR3, the full variable domain is EAGVAQSPRYKIIEKRQSVAFWCNPISGHATLYWYQQILGQGPKLLIQFQNNGVVDDSQLPKDRFSAERLKGVDSTLKIQPAKLEDSAVYLCASSSLQGGEQYFGPGTRLTVT.